These 13 T cell receptor beta chains were all obtained from the same sample, sequenced in a study of blood T cells in healthy people across ages. The use of a sample-barcoded 5' primer and a J-beta primer mix characterized a second PCR of roughly 7 to 11 cycles. One entry per CDR3 protein results from TCRdb running MiXCR on the 5' RACE reads. The data contain 1.5 million to 2 million distinct CDR3 sequences, about 30% of them singletons. The material sequenced was blood. These receptors were taken from a woman in her twenties or thirties in good health.

This clonotype turned up a few times. The gene calls are TRBV7-2 and TRBJ1-1, with 7 nucleotides matching TRBD1. This CDR3 is built from 18 residues. V lost 1 base to trimming and J lost 0 bases; unmatched junction nucleotides: 11. Germline loops: CDR1 SGHTA, CDR2 FQGNSA. DNA for the CDR3: TGTGCCAGCAGCTTAGATAGGGGGCGGGGGAGGCTGAACACTGAAGCTTTCTTT. It encodes CASSLDRGRGRLNTEAFF.

V gene TRBV20-1 combines with J gene TRBJ2-5, with 12 bases matching TRBD2. The tail of the sequence fits TRBJ2-7 better, so the J call may be wrong. Germline values: CDR1 DFQATT, CDR2 SNEGSKA (reference sequence). This CDR3 has 13 amino acids. Written as DNA, the CDR3 is TGCAGTGCCCGACCTAGCGGGAGGGACGAGCAGTACTTC. The encoded protein is CSARPSGRDEQYF.

The sample holds a few counts of this clonotype. The chain recombines TRBV24-1 with TRBJ1-5, with D maybe TRBD1 (6 bases). The CDR3 extends over 15 amino acids. Trimming pared 4 bases from V and 3 bases from J, leaving 12 bases between. Looked up from germline, CDR1 is KGHDR and CDR2 is SFDVKD. DNA for the CDR3: TGTGCCACCAGTGAGGGAGGACAGCCCAATCAGCCCCAGCATTTT. As protein: CATSEGGQPNQPQHF.

This clonotype was picked up a small number of times. J is TRBJ2-3 and V is TRBV11-2; D is perhaps TRBD1 or TRBD2 (5 bases each). V was pared by 6 bases and J by 2 bases, with 12 bases between. This CDR3 is built from 14 residues. Per the germline V gene, CDR1 is SGHAT and CDR2 is FQNNGV. The CDR3 DNA reads TGTGCCAGCAGGCTGGGGGTTTTCACAGATACGCAGTATTTT. Its protein is CASRLGVFTDTQYF.

This clonotype was counted between two and nine times. This sequence joins TRBV7-6 and TRBJ2-7, with 11 positions matching TRBD2. Germline V CDR1 and CDR2: SGHVS, FNYEAQ. V lost 5 bases and J lost 3; bases outside the gene matches: 9. This CDR3 has 16 amino acids. The CDR3 loop is CASSADTSGSFYEQYF. The CDR3 coding sequence is TGTGCCAGCAGCGCCGATACTAGCGGGAGTTTCTACGAGCAGTACTTC.

The chain links TRBV20-1 to TRBJ1-4; no clear D gene. Trimming removed 3 bases from V and 2 bases from J, with 7 bases in between. Germline V gene sequence: CDR1 DFQATT, CDR2 SNEGSKA (reference sequence). The CDR3 spans 13 residues. The CDR3 coding sequence is TGCAGTGCTAGCAGACATACTAATGAAAAACTGTTTTTT. Amino acid sequence: CSASRHTNEKLFF.

About this clonotype: A read error may explain this, as a much larger clone is one base away. The V and J genes are TRBV5-1 and TRBJ2-3; 7 bases line up with TRBD1. Germline V gene data show CDR1 as SGHRS and CDR2 as YFSETQ. This CDR3 contains 15 residues. CDR3 sequence: CASKPTGSFTGTQYF. CDR3 nucleotides: TGCGCCAGCAAACCGACAGGGTCCTTCACAGGTACGCAGTATTTT.

V and J are TRBV7-9 and TRBJ1-2, with D maybe TRBD1 (6 bases). The CDR3 loop spans 15 amino acids. Germline V gives CDR1 SEHNR, CDR2 FQNEAQ (reference sequence). V lost 5 bases and J 6 bases, leaving 19 bases between the germline ends. CDR3 nucleotides: TGTGCCAGCAGCCTTTCTCGGGGGCGCTGGGATGGCTACACCTTC. Translated: CASSLSRGRWDGYTF.

The chain joins TRBV14 to TRBJ2-6; D is undetermined. Germline CDR1 reads SGHDN; CDR2 reads FVKESK. This CDR3 spans 16 amino acids. V dropped 3 bases and J dropped 4 bases, with 13 bases sitting between them. CDR3 sequence: CASSQPRWSGANVLTF. The CDR3 DNA reads as TGTGCCAGCAGCCAGCCCCGATGGAGCGGGGCCAACGTCCTGACTTTC.

At least ten counts were recorded for this clonotype. V is TRBV6-5 and J is TRBJ2-5; 9 nucleotides line up with TRBD1. V was pared by 5 bases and J by 11 bases, with 6 bases of the junction left unmatched. The CDR3 extends over 12 amino acids. Germline V gene sequence: CDR1 MNHEY, CDR2 SVGAGI. The CDR3 sequence is CASSANRGLQYF. The CDR3 DNA reads TGTGCCAGCAGTGCCAACAGGGGGCTTCAGTACTTC.

The V call is TRBV3-1, the J call TRBJ2-7; the D gene is possibly TRBD1 (7 bases). CDR1 and CDR2 from the germline V gene are LGHDT and YNNKEL (reference sequence). The CDR3 length is 12 residues. The V end lost 1 base, the J end lost 10 bases, and 11 bases lay between the germline ends. CDR3 nucleotide sequence: TGTGCCAGCAGCCAAGCCAGGGGGGCCCAGTACTTC. It yields the protein CASSQARGAQYF.

The rearrangement links TRBV12-3 or TRBV12-4 to TRBJ1-1; the D gene is possibly TRBD1 (6 bases). The CDR3 loop spans 14 amino acids. V was shortened by 10 bases and J by 2 bases, with 17 bases between the two germline ends. The CDR3 DNA is TGTGCCATCGTTAAACAGGGTGATAACACTGAAGCTTTCTTT. Translating it yields CAIVKQGDNTEAFF.

As concerns this clonotype: A clone one base away is much larger, so this may be a read error. This chain connects TRBV4-2 to TRBJ2-7; 8 nucleotides align to TRBD2. J lost 0 bases, V lost 3 bases, and 7 bases had no gene match. The germline V gene has CDR1 LGHNA and CDR2 YNFKEQ. CDR3 length: 16 amino acids. CDR3 DNA sequence: TGTGCCAGCAGCCACCCTAGCGGGCGAGTCTCCTACGAGCAGTACTTC. This translates into CASSHPSGRVSYEQYF.